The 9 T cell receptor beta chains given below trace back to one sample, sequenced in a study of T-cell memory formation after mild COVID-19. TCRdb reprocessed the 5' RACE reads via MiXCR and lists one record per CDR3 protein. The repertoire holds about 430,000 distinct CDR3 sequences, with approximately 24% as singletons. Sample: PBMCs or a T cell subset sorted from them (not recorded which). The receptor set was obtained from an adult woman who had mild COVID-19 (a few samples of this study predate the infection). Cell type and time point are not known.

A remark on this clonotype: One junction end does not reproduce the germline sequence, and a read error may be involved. For the CDR3, the DNA is TGTGCCAGCAGCGTAGCTCGGACTAGCGGGAGTAGCGACGAGCAGTACTTC. It encodes CASSVARTSGSSDEQYF. The chain combines TRBV7-2 with TRBJ2-7; the match to TRBD2 covers 13 bases. CDR1 is SGHTA, CDR2 FQGNSA, per germline. The CDR3 loop spans 17 amino acids.

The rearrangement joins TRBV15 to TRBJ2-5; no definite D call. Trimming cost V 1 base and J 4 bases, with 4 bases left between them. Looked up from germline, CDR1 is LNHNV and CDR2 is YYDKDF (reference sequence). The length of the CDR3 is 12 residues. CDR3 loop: CATSRGTETQYF. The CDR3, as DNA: TGTGCCACCAGCAGAGGGACAGAGACCCAGTACTTC.

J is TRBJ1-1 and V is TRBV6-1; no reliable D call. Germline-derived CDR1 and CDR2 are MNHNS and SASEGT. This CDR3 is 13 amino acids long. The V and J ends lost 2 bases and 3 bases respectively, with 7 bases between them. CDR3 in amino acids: CASSEQRYTEAFF. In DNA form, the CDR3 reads TGTGCCAGCAGTGAACAGAGGTACACTGAAGCTTTCTTT.

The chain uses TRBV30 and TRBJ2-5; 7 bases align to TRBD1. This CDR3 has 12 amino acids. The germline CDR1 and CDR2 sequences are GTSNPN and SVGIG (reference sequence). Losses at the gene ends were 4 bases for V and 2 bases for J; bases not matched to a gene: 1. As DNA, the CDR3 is TGTGCCTGGACGGGACAGCAAGAGACCCAGTACTTC. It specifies CAWTGQQETQYF.

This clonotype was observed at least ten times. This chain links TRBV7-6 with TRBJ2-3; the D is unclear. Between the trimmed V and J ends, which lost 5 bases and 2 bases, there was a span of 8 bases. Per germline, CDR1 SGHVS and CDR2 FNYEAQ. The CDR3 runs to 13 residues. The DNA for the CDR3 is TGTGCCAGCAGCCCGCGCGACACAGATACGCAGTATTTT. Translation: CASSPRDTDTQYF.

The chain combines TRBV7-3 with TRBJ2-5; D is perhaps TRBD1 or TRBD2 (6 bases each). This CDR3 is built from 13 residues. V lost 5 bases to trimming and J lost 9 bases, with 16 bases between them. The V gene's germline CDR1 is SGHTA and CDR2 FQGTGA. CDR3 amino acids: CASSLNSGAAQYF. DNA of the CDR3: TGTGCCAGCAGCCTAAACTCGGGGGCGGCCCAGTACTTC.

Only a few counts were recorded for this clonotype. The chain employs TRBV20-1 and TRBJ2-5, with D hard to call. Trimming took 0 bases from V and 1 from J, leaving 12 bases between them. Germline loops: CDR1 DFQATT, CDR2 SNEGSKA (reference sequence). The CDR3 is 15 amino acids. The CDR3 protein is CSARDLGARQETQYF. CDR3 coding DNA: TGCAGTGCTAGAGATTTGGGTGCCCGCCAAGAGACCCAGTACTTC.

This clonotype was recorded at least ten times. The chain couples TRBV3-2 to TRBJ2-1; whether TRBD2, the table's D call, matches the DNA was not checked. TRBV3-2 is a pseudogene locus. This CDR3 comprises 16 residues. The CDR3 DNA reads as TGTGCCAGCAACTATCTGGAGTCAGAATGTGGGGGGGTAAAGTTCTTC. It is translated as CASNYLESECGGVKFF.

This CDR3 is CATSDSDSYNSPLHF. The CDR3 DNA reads as TGTGCCACCAGTGACTCGGACAGTTATAATTCACCCCTCCACTTT. The chain recombines TRBV24-1 with TRBJ1-6, with D perhaps matching TRBD1 (6 bases). Between the trimmed V and J ends, which lost 4 bases and 4 bases, there was a span of 10 bases. The germline gives CDR1 KGHDR, CDR2 SFDVKD. The CDR3 contains 15 residues.